Given below is one T cell receptor beta chain in context. Profiled with immunoSEQ multiplex PCR; TCRdb holds only in-frame clones, not every one. The sample carries some 4,200 clones, 60% to 85% recorded once. This sample stems from a study of immune evolution from preneoplasia to lung adenocarcinoma. Material for sequencing was FFPE lung adenocarcinoma in situ tissue. This TCR derives from a person aged 60-80 years with lung adenocarcinoma.

CDR3 bases: TGTGCCACCAGCAGACTTAGCGGGGGTGACGAGCAGTACTTC. Translated, it gives CATSRLSGGDEQYF. This chain joins TRBV15 and TRBJ2-7; 9 bases match TRBD2. The V gene end was trimmed by 2 bases and the J gene end by 5 bases; junction bases not matched to a gene: 4. The CDR3 loop spans 14 amino acids. Germline CDR1 is LNHNV and CDR2 is YYDKDF (reference sequence).